This TCR beta chain was sequenced for a study of regulatory T cells in long-lasting Graves disease. This clonotype was found many times. The CDR3 length is 17 residues. Trimming took off 3 bases at V and 1 base at J, with 18 bases between the two ends. Germline CDR1 is MDHEN and CDR2 is SYDVKM. Sequencing libraries for TCR beta were prepared with iRepertoire HTBI primers and Arm-PCR of CDR3 regions. In TCRdb, the multiplex PCR reads were re-called with MiXCR into one record per CDR3 protein. The sample includes more than 300,000 distinct CDR3 sequences, around a fifth of them seen just once. Indicated time point: persistent/refractory GD, antithyroid drugs over 5 years with positive TRAb. From PBMCs, RNA was extracted and then used to make the TCR library.

The source was peripheral blood mononuclear cells (PBMCs), collected when the disease was refractory, from a patient treated with antithyroid drugs. J is TRBJ2-5 and V is TRBV28, with D perhaps TRBD2 (6 bases). The receptor's source is a female donor with Graves disease. CDR3 loop: CASSFNSWASAQETQYF. In nucleotides, the CDR3 is TGTGCCAGCAGTTTCAACTCTTGGGCTAGCGCCCAAGAGACCCAGTACTTC.